A selection of T cell receptor beta chains follows, all from one sample in a study of cytomegalovirus exposure and HLA in healthy donors. The table came from immunoSEQ multiplex PCR; TCRdb's copy has only in-frame clones and leaves some out. In the table there are over 200,000 clones, about 90% of which are singletons. The sequenced material came from PBMCs. These receptors were collected from a woman aged 25 to 39 in good health and CMV-seronegative. The CDR3 runs from the conserved cysteine through the conserved F or W. D genes are given only for firm matches.

j_call: TRBJ2-1
v_call: TRBV13
d_call: TRBD2
cdr3_nt: TGTGCCAGCAGCTTAGTGGGACTAGCGGGAGAGGACCCCTACAATGAGCAGTTCTTC
cdr3_aa: CASSLVGLAGEDPYNEQFF

j_call: TRBJ2-2
v_call: TRBV19
d_call: .
cdr3_nt: TGTGCCAGTACCGTACAGGGCCAAAACACCGGGGAGCTGTTTTTT
cdr3_aa: CASTVQGQNTGELFF

j_call: TRBJ2-1
v_call: TRBV27
d_call: TRBD2
cdr3_nt: TGTGCCAGCAGTTCCTTGACTGTTGCTAGCGGGAGGGCCTACAATGAGCAGTTCTTC
cdr3_aa: CASSSLTVASGRAYNEQFF

j_call: TRBJ1-5
v_call: TRBV6-1
d_call: .
cdr3_nt: TGTGCCAGCAGCCCCCTAGGGAATCAGCCCCAGCATTTT
cdr3_aa: CASSPLGNQPQHF

j_call: TRBJ1-4
v_call: TRBV10-3
d_call: .
cdr3_nt: TGTGCCATCAGTGAGTCGATGGCAGGGATGAATGAAAAACTGTTTTTT
cdr3_aa: CAISESMAGMNEKLFF

j_call: TRBJ2-1
v_call: TRBV5-6
d_call: TRBD1
cdr3_nt: TGTGCCAGCAGCTTGGACAGGGGGCTTCTCAATGAGCAGTTCTTC
cdr3_aa: CASSLDRGLLNEQFF

j_call: TRBJ1-1
v_call: TRBV6-5
d_call: .
cdr3_nt: TGTGCCAGCAGTGAGACGCGCTCCAACACTGAAGCTTTCTTT
cdr3_aa: CASSETRSNTEAFF

j_call: TRBJ1-5
v_call: TRBV28
d_call: TRBD1
cdr3_nt: TGTGCCAGCAGTTTAATGAGCAGGGGGCTCAATCAGCCCCAGCATTTT
cdr3_aa: CASSLMSRGLNQPQHF

j_call: TRBJ1-5
v_call: TRBV7-2
d_call: TRBD1
cdr3_nt: TGTGCCAGCAGCTTAGAGGGGGCGCGGGGCAATCAGCCCCAGCATTTT
cdr3_aa: CASSLEGARGNQPQHF

j_call: TRBJ2-7
v_call: TRBV6-1
d_call: TRBD1
cdr3_nt: TGTGCCAGCAGGGGGACAGCCTACGAGCAGTACTTC
cdr3_aa: CASRGTAYEQYF